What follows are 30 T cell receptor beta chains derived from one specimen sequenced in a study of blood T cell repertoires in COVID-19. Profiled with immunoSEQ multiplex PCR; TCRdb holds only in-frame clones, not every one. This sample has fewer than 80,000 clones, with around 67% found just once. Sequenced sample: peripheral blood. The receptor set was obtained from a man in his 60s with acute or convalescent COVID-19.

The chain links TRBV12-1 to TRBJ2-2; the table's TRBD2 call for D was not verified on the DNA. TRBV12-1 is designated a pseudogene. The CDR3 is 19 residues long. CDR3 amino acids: CASSSPGLAGGPNTGELFF. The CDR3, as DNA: TGTGCCAGCAGCTCGCCGGGACTAGCGGGGGGACCGAACACCGGGGAGCTGTTTTTT.

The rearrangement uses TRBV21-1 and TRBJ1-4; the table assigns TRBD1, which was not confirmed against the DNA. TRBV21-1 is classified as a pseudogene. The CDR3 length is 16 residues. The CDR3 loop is CASSFGAGGPNEKLFF. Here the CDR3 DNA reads TGTGCCAGCAGCTTTGGTGCAGGGGGCCCTAATGAAAAACTGTTTTTT.

The CDR3 bases are TGCGCCAGCACAGCGGGAGGTGAGCAGTTCTTC. This gives the protein CASTAGGEQFF. The chain is built from TRBV4-1 and TRBJ2-1; 9 nucleotides match TRBD2. Germline CDR1 and CDR2: MGHRA and YSYEKL. Losses at the gene ends were 7 bases for V and 9 bases for J; bases not matched to a gene: 1. CDR3 length equals 11 residues.

CDR3 sequence reads: CASSPTASGWDYGYTF. CDR3 coding DNA: TGCGCCAGCAGCCCTACCGCCTCAGGGTGGGACTATGGCTACACCTTC. The J gene is TRBJ1-2, the V gene TRBV5-1, with a weak D call TRBD1 (5 bases). The CDR3 sequence is 16 residues long. Per germline, CDR1 SGHRS and CDR2 YFSETQ. The germline V and J ends were trimmed by 4 bases and 3 bases, with 19 bases remaining between them.

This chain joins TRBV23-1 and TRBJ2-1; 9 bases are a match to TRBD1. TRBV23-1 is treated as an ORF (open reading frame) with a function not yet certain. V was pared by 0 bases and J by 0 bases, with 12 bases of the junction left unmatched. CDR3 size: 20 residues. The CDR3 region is CASSQSGDRAILSSYNEQFF. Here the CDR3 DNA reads TGCGCCAGCAGTCAATCGGGGGACAGGGCAATCCTCAGCTCCTACAATGAGCAGTTCTTC.

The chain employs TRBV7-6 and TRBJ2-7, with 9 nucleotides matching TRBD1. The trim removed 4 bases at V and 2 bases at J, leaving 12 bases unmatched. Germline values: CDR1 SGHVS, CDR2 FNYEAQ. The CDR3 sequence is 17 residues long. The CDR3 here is CASSSASGTGKTYEQYF. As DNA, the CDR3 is TGTGCCAGCAGCTCTGCCTCTGGGACAGGGAAAACCTACGAGCAGTACTTC.

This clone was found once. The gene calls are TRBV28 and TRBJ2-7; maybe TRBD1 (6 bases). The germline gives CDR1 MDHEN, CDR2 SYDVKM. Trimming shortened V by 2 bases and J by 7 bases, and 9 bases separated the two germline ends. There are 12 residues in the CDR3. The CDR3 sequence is CASSLGGREQYV. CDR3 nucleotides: TGTGCCAGCAGTTTAGGGGGCCGGGAGCAGTACGTC.

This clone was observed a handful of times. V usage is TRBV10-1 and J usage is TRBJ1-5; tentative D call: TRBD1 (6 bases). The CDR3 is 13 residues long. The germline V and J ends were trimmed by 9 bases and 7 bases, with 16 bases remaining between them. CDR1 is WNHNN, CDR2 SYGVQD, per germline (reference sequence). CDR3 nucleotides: TGCGCCAGAGGGGGGGACACGGGGCAGCCCCAGCATTTT. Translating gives CARGGDTGQPQHF.

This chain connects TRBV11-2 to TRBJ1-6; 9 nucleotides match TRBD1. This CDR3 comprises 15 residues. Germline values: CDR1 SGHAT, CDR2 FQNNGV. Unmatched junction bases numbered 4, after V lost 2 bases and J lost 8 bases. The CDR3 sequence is CASSLSGTGYSPLHF. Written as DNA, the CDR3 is TGTGCCAGCAGCTTATCCGGGACAGGGTATTCACCCCTCCACTTT.

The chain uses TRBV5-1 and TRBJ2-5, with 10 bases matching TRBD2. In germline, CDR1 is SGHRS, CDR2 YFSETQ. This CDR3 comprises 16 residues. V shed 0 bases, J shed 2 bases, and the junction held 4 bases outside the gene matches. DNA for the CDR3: TGCGCCAGCAGCTTGGTGGTAGCGGGGGGACAAGAGACCCAGTACTTC. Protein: CASSLVVAGGQETQYF.

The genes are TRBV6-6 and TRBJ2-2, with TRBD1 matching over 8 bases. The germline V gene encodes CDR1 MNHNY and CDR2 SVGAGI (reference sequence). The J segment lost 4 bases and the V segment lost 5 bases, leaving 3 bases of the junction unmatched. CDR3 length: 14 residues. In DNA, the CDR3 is TGTGCCAGCAGTGTAGACAGGGGCACCGGGGAGCTGTTTTTT. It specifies CASSVDRGTGELFF.

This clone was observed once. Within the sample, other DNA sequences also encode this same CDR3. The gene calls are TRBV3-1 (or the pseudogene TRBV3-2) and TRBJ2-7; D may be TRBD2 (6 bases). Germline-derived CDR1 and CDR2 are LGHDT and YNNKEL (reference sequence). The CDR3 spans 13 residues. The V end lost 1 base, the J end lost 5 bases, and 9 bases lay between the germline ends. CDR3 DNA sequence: TGTGCCAGCAGCCAAGGGCGGGGCGACGAGCAGTACGTC. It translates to CASSQGRGDEQYV.

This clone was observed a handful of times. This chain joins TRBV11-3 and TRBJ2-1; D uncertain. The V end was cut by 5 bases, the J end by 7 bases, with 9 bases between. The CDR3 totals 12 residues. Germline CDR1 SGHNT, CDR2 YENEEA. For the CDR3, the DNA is TGTGCCAGCAGCCCGCACGGTAATGAGCAGTTCTTC. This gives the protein CASSPHGNEQFF.

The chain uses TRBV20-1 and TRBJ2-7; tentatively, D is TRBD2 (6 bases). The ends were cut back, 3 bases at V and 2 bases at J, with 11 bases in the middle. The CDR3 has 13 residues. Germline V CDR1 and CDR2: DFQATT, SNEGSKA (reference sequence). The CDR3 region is CSASRWGAYEQYF. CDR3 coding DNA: TGCAGTGCTAGTCGCTGGGGGGCCTACGAGCAGTACTTC.

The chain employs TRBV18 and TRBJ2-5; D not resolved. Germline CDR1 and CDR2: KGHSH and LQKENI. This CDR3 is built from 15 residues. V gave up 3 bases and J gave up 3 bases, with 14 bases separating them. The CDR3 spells CASSPSLGREETQYF. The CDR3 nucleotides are TGTGCCAGCTCACCTTCCCTAGGCCGGGAAGAGACCCAGTACTTC.

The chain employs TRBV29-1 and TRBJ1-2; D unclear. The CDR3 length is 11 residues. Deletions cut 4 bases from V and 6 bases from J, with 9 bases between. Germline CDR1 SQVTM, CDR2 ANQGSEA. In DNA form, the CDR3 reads TGCAGCGTTGGGGAGGCGGATGGCTACACCTTC. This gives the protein CSVGEADGYTF.

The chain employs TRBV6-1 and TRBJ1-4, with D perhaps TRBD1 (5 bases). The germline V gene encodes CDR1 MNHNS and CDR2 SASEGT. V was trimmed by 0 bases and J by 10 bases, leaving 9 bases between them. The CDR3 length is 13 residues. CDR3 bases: TGTGCCAGCAGTGAAGCTGCAAGGGGAAAACTGTTTTTT. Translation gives CASSEAARGKLFF.

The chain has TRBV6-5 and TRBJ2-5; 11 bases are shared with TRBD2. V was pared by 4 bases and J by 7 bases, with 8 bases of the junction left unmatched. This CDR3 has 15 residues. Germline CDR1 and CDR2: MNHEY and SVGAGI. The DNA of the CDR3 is TGTGCCAGCAGTTCGTCTAGCGGGGGGAGAGGGACCCAGTACTTC. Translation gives CASSSSSGGRGTQYF.

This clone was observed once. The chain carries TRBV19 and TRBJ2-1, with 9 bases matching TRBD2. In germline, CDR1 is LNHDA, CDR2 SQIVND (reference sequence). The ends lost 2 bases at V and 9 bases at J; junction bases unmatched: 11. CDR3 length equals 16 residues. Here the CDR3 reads CASSIPLMSGGSEQFF. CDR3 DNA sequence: TGTGCCAGTAGTATACCCCTAATGAGCGGGGGGAGTGAGCAGTTCTTC.

The CDR3 nucleotides are TGTGCCAGCAGTGAAGGACAACAAGAGACCCAGTACTTC. Protein product: CASSEGQQETQYF. This chain joins TRBV2 and TRBJ2-5; D uncertain. Germline V gene lookup returns CDR1 SNHLY and CDR2 FYNNEI. Trimming took off 1 base at V and 2 bases at J, with 5 bases between the two ends. This CDR3 has 13 residues.

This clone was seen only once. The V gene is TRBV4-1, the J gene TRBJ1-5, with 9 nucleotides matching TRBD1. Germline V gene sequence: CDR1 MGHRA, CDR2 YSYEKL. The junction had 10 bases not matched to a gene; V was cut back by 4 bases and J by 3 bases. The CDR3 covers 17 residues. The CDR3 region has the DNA TGCGCCAGCAGCCCACGGACAGGGGAACTTGCCAATCAGCCCCAGCATTTT. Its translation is CASSPRTGELANQPQHF.

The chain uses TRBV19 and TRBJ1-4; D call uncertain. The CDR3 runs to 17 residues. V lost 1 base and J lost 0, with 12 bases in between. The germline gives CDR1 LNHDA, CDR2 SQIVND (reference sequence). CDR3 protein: CASSIVPEHATNEKLFF. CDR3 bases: TGTGCCAGTAGTATAGTGCCGGAGCACGCAACTAATGAAAAACTGTTTTTT.

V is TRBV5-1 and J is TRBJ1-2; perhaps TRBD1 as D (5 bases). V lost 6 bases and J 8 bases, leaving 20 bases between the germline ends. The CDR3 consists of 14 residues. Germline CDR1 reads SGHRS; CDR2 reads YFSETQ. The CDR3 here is CASTPGAGSGGYTF. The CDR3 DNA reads TGCGCCAGCACCCCCGGGGCGGGATCGGGAGGCTACACCTTC.

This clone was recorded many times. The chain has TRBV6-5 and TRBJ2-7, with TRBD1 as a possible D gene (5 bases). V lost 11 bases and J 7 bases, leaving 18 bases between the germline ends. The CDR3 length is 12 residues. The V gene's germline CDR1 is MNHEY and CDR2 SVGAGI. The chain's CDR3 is CASTAGLEEQYV. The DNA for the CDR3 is TGTGCCTCCACGGCAGGGTTGGAGGAGCAGTACGTC.

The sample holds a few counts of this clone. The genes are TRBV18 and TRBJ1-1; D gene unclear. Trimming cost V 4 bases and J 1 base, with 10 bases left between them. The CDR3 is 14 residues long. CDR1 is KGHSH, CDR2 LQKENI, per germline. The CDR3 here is CASSQLSPNTEAFF. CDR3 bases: TGTGCCAGCTCACAACTTTCCCCGAACACTGAAGCTTTCTTT.

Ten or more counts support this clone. This chain's CDR3 is CASRPGTGEKLFF. CDR3 bases: TGTGCCAGCAGACCTGGGACAGGTGAAAAACTGTTTTTT. This chain uses TRBV2 with TRBJ1-4, with 8 positions matching TRBD1. The CDR3 runs to 13 residues. V lost 6 bases and J lost 7; bases outside the gene matches: 4. CDR1 is SNHLY, CDR2 FYNNEI, per germline.

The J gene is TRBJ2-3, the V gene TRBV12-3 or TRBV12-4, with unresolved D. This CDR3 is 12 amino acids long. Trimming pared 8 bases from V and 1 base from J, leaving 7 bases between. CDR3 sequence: CASDPGTDTQYF. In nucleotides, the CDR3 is TGTGCCAGCGATCCGGGCACAGATACGCAGTATTTT.

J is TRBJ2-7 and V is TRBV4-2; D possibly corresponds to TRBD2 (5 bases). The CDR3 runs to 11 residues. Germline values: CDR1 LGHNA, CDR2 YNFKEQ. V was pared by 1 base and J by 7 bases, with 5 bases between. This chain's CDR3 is CASSQGREQYF. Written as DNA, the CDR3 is TGTGCCAGCAGCCAAGGGAGGGAGCAGTACTTC.

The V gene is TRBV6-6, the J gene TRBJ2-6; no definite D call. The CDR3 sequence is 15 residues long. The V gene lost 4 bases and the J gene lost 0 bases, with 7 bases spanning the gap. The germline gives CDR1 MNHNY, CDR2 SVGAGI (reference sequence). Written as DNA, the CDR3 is TGTGCCAGCAGTTGGCCCCGCTCTGGGGCCAACGTCCTGACTTTC. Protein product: CASSWPRSGANVLTF.

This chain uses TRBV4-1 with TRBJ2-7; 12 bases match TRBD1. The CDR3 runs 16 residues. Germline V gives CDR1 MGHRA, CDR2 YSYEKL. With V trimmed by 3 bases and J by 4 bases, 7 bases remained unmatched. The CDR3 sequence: CASSHEGQGALYEQYF. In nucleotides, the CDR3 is TGCGCCAGCAGCCACGAGGGACAGGGGGCTTTATACGAGCAGTACTTC.